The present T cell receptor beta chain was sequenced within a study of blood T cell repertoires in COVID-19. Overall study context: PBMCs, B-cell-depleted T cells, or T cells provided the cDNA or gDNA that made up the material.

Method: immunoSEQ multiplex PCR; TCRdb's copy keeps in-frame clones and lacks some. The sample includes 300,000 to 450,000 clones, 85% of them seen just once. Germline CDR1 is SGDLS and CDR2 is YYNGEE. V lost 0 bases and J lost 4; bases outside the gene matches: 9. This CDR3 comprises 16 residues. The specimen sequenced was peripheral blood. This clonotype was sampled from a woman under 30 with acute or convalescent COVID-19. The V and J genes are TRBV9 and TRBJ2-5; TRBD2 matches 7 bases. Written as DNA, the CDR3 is TGTGCCAGCAGCGTAGGGGGCGGGAGCAGTGGAGAGACCCAGTACTTC. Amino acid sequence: CASSVGGGSSGETQYF.